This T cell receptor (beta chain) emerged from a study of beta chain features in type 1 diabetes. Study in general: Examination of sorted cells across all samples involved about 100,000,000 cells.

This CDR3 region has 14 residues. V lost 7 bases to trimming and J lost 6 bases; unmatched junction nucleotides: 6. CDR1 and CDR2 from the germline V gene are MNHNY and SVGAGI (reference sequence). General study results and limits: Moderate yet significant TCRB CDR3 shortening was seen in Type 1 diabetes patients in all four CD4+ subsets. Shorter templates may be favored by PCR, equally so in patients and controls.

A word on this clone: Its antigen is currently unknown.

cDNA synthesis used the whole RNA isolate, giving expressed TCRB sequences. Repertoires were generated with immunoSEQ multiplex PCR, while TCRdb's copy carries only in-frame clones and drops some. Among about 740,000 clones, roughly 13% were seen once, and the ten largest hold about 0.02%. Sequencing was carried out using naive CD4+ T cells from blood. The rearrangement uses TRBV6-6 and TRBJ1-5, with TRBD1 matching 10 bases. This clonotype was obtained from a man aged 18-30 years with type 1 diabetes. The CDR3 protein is CASNARTGGQPQHF. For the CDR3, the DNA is TGTGCCAGCAACGCCCGGACAGGGGGTCAGCCCCAGCATTTT.